The 8 T cell receptor beta chains in this list originate from one sample, sequenced in a study of glioma-infiltrating T cells after dendritic cell vaccination (dated by TCRdb to the mid-2010s). To prepare the library, the immunoSEQ multiplex PCR assay was applied. Drawn from immuneACCESS, this table holds only the in-frame rearrangements with V and J called that TCRdb kept. Clones are partly lost; checked studies trace under half to an unresolved V gene and leave the rest unexplained. This sample is represented by 65,000 to 90,000 clones; around 79% of them were singletons. Of the sample, 2% to 2.5% falls within the top ten clones. Sequencing used blood, obtained before dendritic cell vaccination. These receptors were obtained from a human donor with glioblastoma.

The chain links TRBV6-5 to TRBJ2-7; the D gene is possibly TRBD2 (5 bases). The germline V and J ends were trimmed by 7 bases and 7 bases, with 17 bases remaining between them. The CDR3 runs to 13 residues. Germline V gene data show CDR1 as MNHEY and CDR2 as SVGAGI. CDR3 nucleotides: TGTGCCAGCAATCAAGAAGAATCGGGAGAGCAGTACGTC. This translates into CASNQEESGEQYV.

This chain uses TRBV18 with TRBJ2-1; perhaps TRBD2 as D (5 bases). Germline V gene data show CDR1 as KGHSH and CDR2 as LQKENI. Between the trimmed V and J ends, which lost 3 bases and 6 bases, there was a span of 18 bases. This CDR3 spans 16 amino acids. CDR3 sequence: CASSPPMRVKGNEQFF. Written as DNA, the CDR3 is TGTGCCAGCTCACCCCCCATGCGGGTAAAGGGCAATGAGCAGTTCTTC.

With respect to this clone: Other DNA sequences in the sample encode the same CDR3. V and J are TRBV5-6 and TRBJ2-3; 10 bases match TRBD2. The ends lost 2 bases at V and 0 bases at J; junction bases unmatched: 0. CDR1 is SGHDT and CDR2 is YYEEEE in the germline V gene. This CDR3 is 15 amino acids long. The CDR3 region has the DNA TGTGCCAGCAGCTTAGCGGGGGGGAGCACAGATACGCAGTATTTT. The encoded protein is CASSLAGGSTDTQYF.

V and J are TRBV19 and TRBJ2-7, with 12 bases that match TRBD1. The germline gives CDR1 LNHDA, CDR2 SQIVND (reference sequence). V shed 6 bases, J shed 5 bases, and the junction held 11 bases outside the gene matches. The CDR3 totals 16 residues. This chain's CDR3 is CASRKTGTGGFNEQYF. In DNA, the CDR3 is TGTGCCAGTAGAAAAACCGGGACAGGGGGCTTTAACGAGCAGTACTTC.

The rearrangement uses TRBV11-1 and TRBJ2-5, with a tentative D call TRBD2 (6 bases). Germline V CDR1 and CDR2: SGHAT, FQDESV (reference sequence). The CDR3 runs to 14 residues. Trimming pared 5 bases from V and 2 bases from J, leaving 12 bases between. The CDR3: CASSPGVVQETQYF. Written as DNA, the CDR3 is TGTGCCAGCAGCCCGGGGGTAGTACAAGAGACCCAGTACTTC.

The chain employs TRBV11-1 and TRBJ2-1; 9 bases map to TRBD1. In germline, CDR1 is SGHAT, CDR2 FQDESV (reference sequence). The ends lost 9 bases at V and 7 bases at J; junction bases unmatched: 4. This CDR3 has 12 amino acids. The CDR3 DNA sequence: TGTGCCAGTGGGACAGGGATGAATGAGCAGTTCTTC. Its protein is CASGTGMNEQFF.

The CDR3, as DNA: TGTGCCAGCAGTGATGGCAGGGGCAACTATGGCTACACCTTC. It is translated as CASSDGRGNYGYTF. J is TRBJ1-2 and V is TRBV2; D possibly corresponds to TRBD1 (6 bases). CDR1 and CDR2 (germline): SNHLY, FYNNEI. The CDR3 extends over 14 amino acids. V gave up 3 bases and J gave up 2 bases, with 10 bases separating them.

CDR3 protein: CASSPGTSGRGETQYF. The CDR3 coding sequence is TGCGCCAGCAGCCCAGGGACTAGCGGGAGGGGAGAGACCCAGTACTTC. V is TRBV5-1 and J is TRBJ2-5, with 16 bases fitting TRBD2. After removal of 4 bases from V and 4 bases from J, the junction contained 4 bases not matched to a gene. From germline, CDR1 is SGHRS and CDR2 YFSETQ. The CDR3 loop spans 16 amino acids.